This is a list of T cell receptor beta chains from one sample in a study of T-cell reconstitution after alpha-beta-depleted transplantation in children. One entry per CDR3 protein, called by TCRdb with MiXCR from the PCR reads. The table records just over 950,000 distinct CDR3 sequences, roughly 29% of them present only once. Sequenced material: PBMCs, mostly from graft donor cells, taken 360 days after TCRalphabeta/CD19-depleted stem cell transplant. The source of these receptors is a boy younger than two who had a stem cell transplant for SCID, so the T cells may come from the graft donor. Both conserved end residues are part of each CDR3. Each record gives: CDR3 protein, CDR3 length, J gene, V gene.

CDR3aa: CASSWDRVRGYTF; len: 13; j_gene: TRBJ1-2; v_gene: TRBV7-9
CDR3aa: CASSVDSGPYGYTF; len: 14; j_gene: TRBJ1-2; v_gene: TRBV5-1
CDR3aa: CASSLDQGARGYTF; len: 14; j_gene: TRBJ1-2; v_gene: TRBV5-1
CDR3aa: CASSRGGIGTEAFF; len: 14; j_gene: TRBJ1-1; v_gene: TRBV4-2
CDR3aa: CASRPQGAPGELFF; len: 14; j_gene: TRBJ2-2; v_gene: TRBV6-2/TRBV6-3
CDR3aa: CASTLEKNEQFF; len: 12; j_gene: TRBJ2-1; v_gene: TRBV7-9
CDR3aa: CASSFVLAGSSYNEQFF; len: 17; j_gene: TRBJ2-1; v_gene: TRBV7-2
CDR3aa: CASSWQGVPYEQYF; len: 14; j_gene: TRBJ2-7; v_gene: TRBV27
CDR3aa: CAISELGQGAGQPQHF; len: 16; j_gene: TRBJ1-5; v_gene: TRBV10-3
CDR3aa: CASSLGTGLSTGELFF; len: 16; j_gene: TRBJ2-2; v_gene: TRBV13
CDR3aa: CASSPIYRKETQYF; len: 14; j_gene: TRBJ2-5; v_gene: TRBV28
CDR3aa: CASSHRRAVSTDTQYF; len: 16; j_gene: TRBJ2-3; v_gene: TRBV12-3/TRBV12-4
CDR3aa: CASSLRWEGSNQPQHF; len: 16; j_gene: TRBJ1-5; v_gene: TRBV5-5
CDR3aa: CASSILTGELFF; len: 12; j_gene: TRBJ2-2; v_gene: TRBV7-2
CDR3aa: CASSQVGTVRTSGGTDTQYF; len: 20; j_gene: TRBJ2-3; v_gene: TRBV3-1
CDR3aa: CSARDTTLRSGANVLTF; len: 17; j_gene: TRBJ2-6; v_gene: TRBV20-1
CDR3aa: CAISDLAGGSYEQYF; len: 15; j_gene: TRBJ2-7; v_gene: TRBV10-3
CDR3aa: CASSENRYTEAFF; len: 13; j_gene: TRBJ1-1; v_gene: TRBV2
CDR3aa: CSVEERTGTLTDTQYF; len: 16; j_gene: TRBJ2-3; v_gene: TRBV29-1
CDR3aa: CSAIKSSNQPQHF; len: 13; j_gene: TRBJ1-5; v_gene: TRBV20-1
CDR3aa: CASSPPGQGVADTQYF; len: 16; j_gene: TRBJ2-3; v_gene: TRBV18
CDR3aa: CASSPRQPDTQYF; len: 13; j_gene: TRBJ2-3; v_gene: TRBV12-3/TRBV12-4
CDR3aa: CASSSHLSGGPVGTQYF; len: 17; j_gene: TRBJ2-5; v_gene: TRBV7-8
CDR3aa: CASSGDSHTEAFF; len: 13; j_gene: TRBJ1-1; v_gene: TRBV9
CDR3aa: CASSRQFEAFF; len: 11; j_gene: TRBJ1-1; v_gene: TRBV6-2/TRBV6-3
CDR3aa: CASSYPLGRGSNTEAFF; len: 17; j_gene: TRBJ1-1; v_gene: TRBV12-3/TRBV12-4
CDR3aa: CSARHRDSSYEQYF; len: 14; j_gene: TRBJ2-7; v_gene: TRBV20-1
CDR3aa: CASSLTTGSSPLHF; len: 14; j_gene: TRBJ1-6; v_gene: TRBV12-3/TRBV12-4
CDR3aa: CASSTVNRMGEQFF; len: 14; j_gene: TRBJ2-1; v_gene: TRBV5-5
CDR3aa: CASSLGGPISTDTQYF; len: 16; j_gene: TRBJ2-3; v_gene: TRBV5-1
CDR3aa: CASSVGEGKTGELFF; len: 15; j_gene: TRBJ2-2; v_gene: TRBV9
CDR3aa: CASSWRGDRVSNEQFF; len: 16; j_gene: TRBJ2-1; v_gene: TRBV7-2
CDR3aa: CSVVGNSGANVLTF; len: 14; j_gene: TRBJ2-6; v_gene: TRBV29-1